This is a list of T cell receptor beta chains from one sample in a study of T cell responses to AZD1222 COVID-19 vaccine. Method: immunoSEQ multiplex PCR; TCRdb's copy keeps in-frame clones and lacks some. The sample contains some 190,000 clones, roughly 92% of which appear only once. Source: peripheral blood, taken on day 0 of AZD1222 vaccination. These receptors all stem from an adult in good health. Both conserved end residues are trimmed from each CDR3.

>TRBV2|TRBJ2-7
ASSDLESPYSEQY
>TRBV9|TRBJ1-1
ASVPGGSTEAF
>TRBV28|TRBJ1-1
ASGQGIAEAF
>TRBV2|TRBJ1-5
ASSDMKGGNQPQH
>TRBV19|TRBJ1-4
ASSIGGAAEKLF
>TRBV7-2|TRBJ1-1
ASSSRPGQLNTEAF
>TRBV28|TRBJ1-2
ASSPRTGEPY
>TRBV5-4|TRBJ2-7
ASSRDGTSAYEQY
>TRBV7-6|TRBJ2-1
ASSLLGGQSYNEQF
>TRBV5-4|TRBJ2-7
ASSPRGSGGNEQY
>TRBV3-1/TRBV3-2|TRBJ2-5
ASSQAGLAQETQY
>TRBV7-6|TRBJ2-3
ASSILAGGVPETQY
>TRBV28|TRBJ1-2
ASSPGTGRNYGYT
>TRBV14|TRBJ2-3
ASSQALVDTQY
>TRBV6-2/TRBV6-3|TRBJ2-5
ASSRDSGTYQETQY
>TRBV3-1/TRBV3-2|TRBJ2-3
ASSPSRADTQY
>TRBV3-1/TRBV3-2|TRBJ2-4
ASSQAGPLAKNIQY
>TRBV4-3|TRBJ1-1
ASSQDGRGDLEAF
>TRBV12-2|TRBJ2-1
ASRTRANSYNEQF
>TRBV28|TRBJ1-1
ASSSGTSGANTEAF
>TRBV6-1|TRBJ1-2
ASSVSTGTGGSGYGYT
>TRBV7-6|TRBJ1-1
ASSFAEQPGMDEAF
>TRBV6-5|TRBJ1-2
ASTQRGTLYGYT
>TRBV5-1|TRBJ1-1
ASSLGGVVGTEAF
>TRBV19|TRBJ2-7
ASSFRQGAHDEQY
>TRBV7-2|TRBJ1-5
ASSLYQGGNQPQH
>TRBV7-6|TRBJ2-7
ASSPGQNSWAEQY
>TRBV27|TRBJ1-1
ASSLWGRGTEAF
>TRBV6-2/TRBV6-3|TRBJ2-5
ASSSSGGRETQY
>TRBV6-5|TRBJ1-6
ASNSGYNSPLH
>TRBV19|TRBJ2-5
ASSRDNQETQY
>TRBV6-6|TRBJ1-1
ASSYPYVGENTEAF
>TRBV12-3/TRBV12-4|TRBJ1-4
ASSPGQVGKLF
>TRBV5-1|TRBJ1-3
ASSFGSSGNTIY
>TRBV9|TRBJ1-6
ASSVARDRAYNSPLH
>TRBV7-3|TRBJ2-3
ASSPHPGMGTDTQY
>TRBV6-5|TRBJ1-1
ASSYGVLNTEAF
>TRBV7-6|TRBJ1-1
ASSRDMNTEAF
>TRBV19|TRBJ1-2
ASSSFRGGYT
>TRBV19|TRBJ1-2
ASSQAPLYGYT
>TRBV28|TRBJ1-3
ASSLMPRSSGNTIY
>TRBV4-2|TRBJ1-2
ASSQGGRQVYGYT
>TRBV9|TRBJ2-3
ASSLYRTDTQY
>TRBV28|TRBJ1-2
ASSWTPYGYT
>TRBV5-1|TRBJ1-5
ASSPSGFGGNQPQH
>TRBV2|TRBJ1-5
ASSEVLGFQPQH